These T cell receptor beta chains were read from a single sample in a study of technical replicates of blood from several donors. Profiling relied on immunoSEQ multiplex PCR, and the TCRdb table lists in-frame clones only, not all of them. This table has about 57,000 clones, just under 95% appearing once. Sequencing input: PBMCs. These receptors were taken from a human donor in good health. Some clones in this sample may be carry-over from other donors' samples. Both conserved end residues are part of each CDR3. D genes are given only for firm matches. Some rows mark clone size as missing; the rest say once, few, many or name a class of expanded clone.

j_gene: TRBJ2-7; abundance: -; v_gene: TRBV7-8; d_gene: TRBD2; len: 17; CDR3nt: TGTGCCAGCAGCTTATTTAGACTAGCGGGCCCCAGGGGAGAGCAGTACTTC; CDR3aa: CASSLFRLAGPRGEQYF
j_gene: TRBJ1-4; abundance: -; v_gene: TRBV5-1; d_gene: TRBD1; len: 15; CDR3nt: TGCGCCAGCAGCTTGGTAGGGGGCGCGGAAGAAAAACTGTTTTTT; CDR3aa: CASSLVGGAEEKLFF
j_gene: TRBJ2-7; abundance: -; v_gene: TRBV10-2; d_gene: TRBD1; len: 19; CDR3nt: TGCGCCAGCAGTGAGTGGGGACAGGGTGGCCGTCCGAGCTCCTACGAGCAGTACTTC; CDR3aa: CASSEWGQGGRPSSYEQYF
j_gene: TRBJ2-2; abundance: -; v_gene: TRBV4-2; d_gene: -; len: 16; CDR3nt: TGTGCCAGCAGCCAAGTTCCGGGAGTGGTCACCGGGGAGCTGTTTTTT; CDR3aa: CASSQVPGVVTGELFF
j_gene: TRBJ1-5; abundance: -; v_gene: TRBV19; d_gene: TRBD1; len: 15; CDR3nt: TGTGCCAGTAGCCAGGACAGGGGGCTCGATCAGCCCCAGCATTTT; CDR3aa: CASSQDRGLDQPQHF
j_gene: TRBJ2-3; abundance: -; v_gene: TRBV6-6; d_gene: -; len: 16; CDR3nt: TGTGCCAGCAGTTACGGGCATCGGCAATCGGCAGATACGCAGTATTTT; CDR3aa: CASSYGHRQSADTQYF
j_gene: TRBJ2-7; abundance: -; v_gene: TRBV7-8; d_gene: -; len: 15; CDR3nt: TGTGCCAGCAGCTTAGCGGGAGCGAGCTCCTACGAGCAGTACTTC; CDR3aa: CASSLAGASSYEQYF
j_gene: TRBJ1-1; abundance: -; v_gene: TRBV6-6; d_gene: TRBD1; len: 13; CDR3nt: TGTGCCAGCAGGGAGAGGGGGCACACTGAAGCTTTCTTT; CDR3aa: CASRERGHTEAFF
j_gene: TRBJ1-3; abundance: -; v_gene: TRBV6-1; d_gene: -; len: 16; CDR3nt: TGTGCCAGCAGTGAAGCGAGGGGGGGCTCTGGAAACACCATATATTTT; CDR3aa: CASSEARGGSGNTIYF
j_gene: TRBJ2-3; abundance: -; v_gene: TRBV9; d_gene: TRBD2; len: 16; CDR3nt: TGTGCCAGCAGCACATCCGGGACTAGCGCTGTAGATACGCAGTATTTT; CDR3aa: CASSTSGTSAVDTQYF
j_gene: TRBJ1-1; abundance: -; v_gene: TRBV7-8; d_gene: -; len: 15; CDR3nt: TGTGCCAGCAGCTTCCGAATAGGGGCTATCACTGAAGCTTTCTTT; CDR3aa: CASSFRIGAITEAFF
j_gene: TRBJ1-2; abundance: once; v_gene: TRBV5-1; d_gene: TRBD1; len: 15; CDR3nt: TGCGCCAGCAGCTTGGCGGGACAGGGAGTCGGTGGCTACACCTTC; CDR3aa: CASSLAGQGVGGYTF
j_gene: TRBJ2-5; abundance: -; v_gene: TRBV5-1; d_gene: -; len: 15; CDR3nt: TGCGCCAGCACCATCCCCTCGCCGGGGAAAGAGACCCAGTACTTC; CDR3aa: CASTIPSPGKETQYF